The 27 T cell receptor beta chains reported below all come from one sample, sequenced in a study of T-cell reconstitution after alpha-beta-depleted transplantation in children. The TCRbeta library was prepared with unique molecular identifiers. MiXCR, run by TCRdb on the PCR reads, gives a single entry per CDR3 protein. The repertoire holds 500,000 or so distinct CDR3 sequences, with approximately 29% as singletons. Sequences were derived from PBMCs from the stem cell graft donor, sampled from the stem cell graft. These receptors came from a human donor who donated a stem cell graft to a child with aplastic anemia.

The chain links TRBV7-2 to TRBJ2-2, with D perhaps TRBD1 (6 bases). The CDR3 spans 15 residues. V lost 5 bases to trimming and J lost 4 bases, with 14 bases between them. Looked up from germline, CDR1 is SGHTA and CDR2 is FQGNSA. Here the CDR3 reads CASSNPGQITGELFF. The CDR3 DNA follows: TGTGCCAGCAGCAACCCCGGACAGATCACCGGGGAGCTGTTTTTT.

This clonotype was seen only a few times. Here the CDR3 reads CASSERLAADYEQYF. CDR3 nucleotides: TGTGCCAGCAGCGAAAGGCTAGCGGCGGACTACGAGCAGTACTTC. The chain joins TRBV7-6 to TRBJ2-7; 7 bases are a match to TRBD2. Germline V CDR1 and CDR2: SGHVS, FNYEAQ. The length of the CDR3 is 15 residues. V dropped 5 bases and J dropped 3; count of bases not matched to a gene: 10.

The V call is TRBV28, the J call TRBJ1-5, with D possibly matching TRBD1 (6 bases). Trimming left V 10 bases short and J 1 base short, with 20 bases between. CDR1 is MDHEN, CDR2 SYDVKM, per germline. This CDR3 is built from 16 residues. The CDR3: CAMSAGGRDSNQPQHF. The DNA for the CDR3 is TGTGCCATGTCCGCGGGGGGCAGGGACAGCAATCAGCCCCAGCATTTT.

The CDR3 loop reads CASSLVVVAKNIQYF. The CDR3 region has the DNA TGTGCCAGCAGCTTAGTAGTGGTAGCCAAAAACATTCAGTACTTC. The J gene is TRBJ2-4, the V gene TRBV7-2; D gene unclear. The CDR3 loop spans 15 amino acids. Germline assignment: CDR1 SGHTA and CDR2 FQGNSA. The ends were cut back, 1 base at V and 0 bases at J, with 7 bases in the middle. Full variable domain (rest looked up from reference TRBV7-2 and TRBJ2-4): GAGVSQSPSNKVTEKGKDVELRCDPISGHTALYWYRQSLGQGLEFLIYFQGNSAPDKSGLPSDRFSAERTGGSVSTLTIQRTQQEDSAVYLCASSLVVVAKNIQYFGAGTRLSVL.

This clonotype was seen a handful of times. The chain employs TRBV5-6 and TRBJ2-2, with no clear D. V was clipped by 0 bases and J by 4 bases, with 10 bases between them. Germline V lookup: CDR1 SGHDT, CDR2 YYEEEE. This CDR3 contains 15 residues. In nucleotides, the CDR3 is TGTGCCAGCAGCTTGGGGGGTTACGGCACCGGGGAGCTGTTTTTT. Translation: CASSLGGYGTGELFF.

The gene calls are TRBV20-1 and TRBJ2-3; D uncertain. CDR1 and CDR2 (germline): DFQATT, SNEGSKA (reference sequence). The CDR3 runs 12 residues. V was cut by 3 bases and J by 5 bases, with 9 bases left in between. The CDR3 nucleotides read TGCAGTGCTAGTCACGAGAGAGATACGCAGTATTTT. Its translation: CSASHERDTQYF.

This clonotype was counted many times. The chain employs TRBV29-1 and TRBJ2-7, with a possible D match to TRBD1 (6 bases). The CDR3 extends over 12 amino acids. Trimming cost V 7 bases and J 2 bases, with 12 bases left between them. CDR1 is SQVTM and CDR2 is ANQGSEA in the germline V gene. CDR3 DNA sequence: TGCAGCGCCGGGGACACCGCCTACGAGCAGTACTTC. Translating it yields CSAGDTAYEQYF.

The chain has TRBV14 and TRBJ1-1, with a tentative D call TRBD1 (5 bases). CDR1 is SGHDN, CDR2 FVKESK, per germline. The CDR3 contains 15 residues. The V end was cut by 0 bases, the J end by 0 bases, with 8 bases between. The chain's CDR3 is CASSQELGVNTEAFF. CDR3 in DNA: TGTGCCAGCAGCCAAGAGCTGGGGGTGAACACTGAAGCTTTCTTT.

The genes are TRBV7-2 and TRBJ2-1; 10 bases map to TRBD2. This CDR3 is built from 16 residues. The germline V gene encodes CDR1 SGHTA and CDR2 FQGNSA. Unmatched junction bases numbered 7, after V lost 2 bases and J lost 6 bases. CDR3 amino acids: CASSLSSGRYGNEQFF. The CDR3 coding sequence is TGTGCCAGCAGCTTATCTAGCGGGAGATACGGCAATGAGCAGTTCTTC.

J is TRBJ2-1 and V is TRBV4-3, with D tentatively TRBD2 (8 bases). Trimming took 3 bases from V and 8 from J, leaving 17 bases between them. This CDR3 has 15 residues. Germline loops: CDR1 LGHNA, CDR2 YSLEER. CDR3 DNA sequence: TGCGCCAGCAGCCAGAGGGGACTAGGGGGCCATGAGCAGTTCTTC. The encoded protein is CASSQRGLGGHEQFF.

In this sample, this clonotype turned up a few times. CDR3 amino acids: CSAYKPGSGRGIQYF. The DNA for the CDR3 is TGCAGTGCTTACAAACCCGGGTCCGGGCGGGGCATTCAGTACTTC. The chain couples TRBV20-1 to TRBJ2-4; D possibly corresponds to TRBD2 (6 bases). The germline V gene encodes CDR1 DFQATT and CDR2 SNEGSKA (reference sequence). The length of the CDR3 is 15 residues. V was cut by 5 bases and J by 9 bases, with 23 bases left in between.

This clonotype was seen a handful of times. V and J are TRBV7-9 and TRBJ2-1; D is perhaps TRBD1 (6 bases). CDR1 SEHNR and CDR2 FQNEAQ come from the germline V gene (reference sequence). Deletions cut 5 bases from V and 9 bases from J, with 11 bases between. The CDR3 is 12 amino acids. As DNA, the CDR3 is TGTGCCAGCAGCCTCAGGGGATTTGAGCAGTTCTTC. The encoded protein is CASSLRGFEQFF.

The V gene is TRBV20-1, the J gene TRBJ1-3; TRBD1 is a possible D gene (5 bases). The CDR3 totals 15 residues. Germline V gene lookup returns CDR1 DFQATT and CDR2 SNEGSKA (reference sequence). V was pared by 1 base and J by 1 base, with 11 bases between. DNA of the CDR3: TGCAGTGCTAGAGCAGGGCCCCTTTCTGGAAACACCATATATTTT. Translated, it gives CSARAGPLSGNTIYF.

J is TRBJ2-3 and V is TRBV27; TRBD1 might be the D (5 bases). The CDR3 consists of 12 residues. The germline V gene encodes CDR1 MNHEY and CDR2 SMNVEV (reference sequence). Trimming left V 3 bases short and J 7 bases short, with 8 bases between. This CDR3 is CASSFKGYTQYF. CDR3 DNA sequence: TGTGCCAGCAGTTTCAAGGGGTATACGCAGTATTTT.

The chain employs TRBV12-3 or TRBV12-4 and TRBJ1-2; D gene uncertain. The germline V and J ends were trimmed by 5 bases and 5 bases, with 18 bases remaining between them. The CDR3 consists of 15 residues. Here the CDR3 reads CASSPDGGGVYGYTF. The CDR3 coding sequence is TGTGCCAGCAGTCCGGACGGTGGCGGTGTGTATGGCTACACCTTC.

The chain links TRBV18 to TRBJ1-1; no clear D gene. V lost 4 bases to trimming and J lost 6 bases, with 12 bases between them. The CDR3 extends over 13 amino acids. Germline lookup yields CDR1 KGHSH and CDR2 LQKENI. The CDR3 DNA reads TGTGCCAGCTCACGGGCTCTCATGCCTGAAGCTTTCTTT. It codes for CASSRALMPEAFF.

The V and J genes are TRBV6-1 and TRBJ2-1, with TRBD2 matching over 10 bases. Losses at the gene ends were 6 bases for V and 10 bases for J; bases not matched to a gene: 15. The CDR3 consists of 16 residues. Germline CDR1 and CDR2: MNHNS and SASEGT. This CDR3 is CASRIGGTSAGWEQFF. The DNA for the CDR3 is TGTGCCAGCAGAATCGGCGGGACTAGCGCTGGGTGGGAGCAGTTCTTC.

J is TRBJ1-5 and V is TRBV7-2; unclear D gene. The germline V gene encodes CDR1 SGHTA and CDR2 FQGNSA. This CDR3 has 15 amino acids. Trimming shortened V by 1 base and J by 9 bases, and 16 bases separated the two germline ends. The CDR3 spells CASSLEPLVQRPQHF. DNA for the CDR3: TGTGCCAGCAGCTTAGAACCACTAGTACAGCGGCCCCAGCATTTT.

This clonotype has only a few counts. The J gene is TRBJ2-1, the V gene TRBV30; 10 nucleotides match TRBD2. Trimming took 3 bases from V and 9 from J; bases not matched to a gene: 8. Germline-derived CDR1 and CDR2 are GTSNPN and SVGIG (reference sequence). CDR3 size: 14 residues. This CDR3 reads CAWRLAGVTREQFF. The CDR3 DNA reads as TGTGCCTGGAGGCTAGCGGGAGTCACGCGTGAGCAGTTCTTC.

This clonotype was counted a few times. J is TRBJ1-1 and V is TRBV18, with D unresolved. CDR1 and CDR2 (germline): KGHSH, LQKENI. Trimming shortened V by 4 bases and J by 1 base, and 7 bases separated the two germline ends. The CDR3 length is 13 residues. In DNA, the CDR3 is TGTGCCAGCTCACGCCAGGAGAACACTGAAGCTTTCTTT. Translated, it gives CASSRQENTEAFF.

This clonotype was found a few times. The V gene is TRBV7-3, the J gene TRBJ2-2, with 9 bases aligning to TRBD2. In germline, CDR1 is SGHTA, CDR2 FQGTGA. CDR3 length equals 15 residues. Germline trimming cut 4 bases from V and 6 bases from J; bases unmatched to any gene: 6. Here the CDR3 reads CASSSGTSISGELFF. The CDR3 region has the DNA TGTGCCAGCAGCTCCGGGACTAGCATATCCGGGGAGCTGTTTTTT. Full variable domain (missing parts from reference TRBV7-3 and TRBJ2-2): GAGVSQTPSNKVTEKGKYVELRCDPISGHTALYWYRQSLGQGPEFLIYFQGTGAADDSGLPNDRFFAVRPEGSVSTLKIQRTERGDSAVYLCASSSGTSISGELFFGEGSRLTVL.

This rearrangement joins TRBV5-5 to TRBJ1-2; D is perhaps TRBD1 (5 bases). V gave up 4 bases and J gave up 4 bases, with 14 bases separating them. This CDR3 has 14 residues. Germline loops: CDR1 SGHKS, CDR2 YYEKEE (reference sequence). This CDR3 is CASSVPGPVYGYTF. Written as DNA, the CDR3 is TGTGCCAGCAGCGTACCGGGACCGGTCTATGGCTACACCTTC.

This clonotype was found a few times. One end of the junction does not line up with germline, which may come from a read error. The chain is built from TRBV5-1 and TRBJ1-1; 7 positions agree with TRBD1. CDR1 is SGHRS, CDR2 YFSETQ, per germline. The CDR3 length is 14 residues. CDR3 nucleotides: TGTGCCAGCAGTTTATGGACAGGGAACACTGAAGCTTTCTTT. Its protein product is CASSLWTGNTEAFF.

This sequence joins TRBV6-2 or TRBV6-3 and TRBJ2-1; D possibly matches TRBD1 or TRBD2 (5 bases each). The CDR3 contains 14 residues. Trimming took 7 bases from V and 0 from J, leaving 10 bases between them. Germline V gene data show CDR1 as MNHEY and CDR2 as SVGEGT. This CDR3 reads CASNPGTSYNEQFF. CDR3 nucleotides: TGTGCCAGCAACCCCGGGACCTCCTACAATGAGCAGTTCTTC.

CDR3 sequence (DNA): TGTGCCAGCAGCCGACGGACTAGCGCGGAGACCCAGTACTTC. The encoded protein is CASSRRTSAETQYF. The J gene is TRBJ2-5, the V gene TRBV7-2, with 9 bases fitting TRBD2. Germline V gene lookup returns CDR1 SGHTA and CDR2 FQGNSA. The J segment lost 5 bases and the V segment lost 5 bases, leaving 6 bases of the junction unmatched. CDR3 length: 14 residues.

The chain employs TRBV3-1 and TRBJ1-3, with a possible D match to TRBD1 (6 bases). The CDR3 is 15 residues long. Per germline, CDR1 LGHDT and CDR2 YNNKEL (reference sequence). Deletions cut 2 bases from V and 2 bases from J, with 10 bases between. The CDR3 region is CASSQRGGPGNTIYF. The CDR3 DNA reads TGTGCCAGCAGCCAACGGGGGGGCCCTGGAAACACCATATATTTT.

The CDR3 DNA follows: TGTGCCAGCAGCTCCTCCTGGACAAGCTACGAGCAGTACGTC. Its translation: CASSSSWTSYEQYV. The rearrangement uses TRBV5-5 and TRBJ2-7, with D perhaps matching TRBD1 (5 bases). V was cut by 3 bases and J by 3 bases, with 13 bases left in between. This CDR3 is 14 amino acids long. In germline, CDR1 is SGHKS, CDR2 YYEKEE (reference sequence).